One and the same sample provided the 25 T cell receptor beta chains below, sequenced in a study of regulatory T cells in long-lasting Graves disease. Combining iRepertoire HTBI primers with Arm-PCR of CDR3 regions, the authors built TCR beta libraries. TCRdb used MiXCR to reprocess the multiplex PCR reads, holding one entry per CDR3 protein. This sample has about 430,000 distinct CDR3 sequences, with roughly 23% found just once. Time point specified: persistent/refractory GD, antithyroid drugs over 5 years with positive TRAb. From RNA extracted from PBMCs, the TCR library was made. Material: peripheral blood mononuclear cells (PBMCs), obtained when the disease was refractory, from a patient treated with antithyroid drugs. The receptors stem from a female donor with Graves disease.

This clonotype was seen only a few times. The chain employs TRBV5-4 and TRBJ2-5; 7 bases agree with TRBD1. The CDR3 has 14 residues. With V trimmed by 4 bases and J by 4 bases, 7 bases remained unmatched. Germline values: CDR1 SGHNT, CDR2 YYREEE (reference sequence). The DNA of the CDR3 is TGTGCCAGCAGCGATGGGACAGTGAGAGAGACCCAGTACTTC. The encoded protein is CASSDGTVRETQYF. Combining the CDR3 with reference TRBV5-4 and TRBJ2-5 gives the whole variable domain ETGVTQSPTHLIKTRGQQVTLRCSSQSGHNTVSWYQQALGQGPQFIFQYYREEENGRGNFPPRFSGLQFPNYSSELNVNALELDDSALYLCASSDGTVRETQYFGPGTRLLVL.

There are many counts of this clonotype. This chain links TRBV6-1 with TRBJ1-2, with 7 nucleotides matching TRBD1. The CDR3 runs to 16 residues. The germline V gene encodes CDR1 MNHNS and CDR2 SASEGT. The V gene end was trimmed by 7 bases and the J gene end by 0 bases; junction bases not matched to a gene: 11. The CDR3 nucleotides are TGTGCCAGCACCGGTTTCCCAGGGGGATCTAACTATGGCTACACCTTC. Its protein product is CASTGFPGGSNYGYTF.

This clonotype was detected many times. The CDR3 nucleotides are TGTGCCAGCAGTTTATTCCGACTAGCGGCGAGCTCCTACGAGCAGTACTTC. This codes for CASSLFRLAASSYEQYF. The rearrangement links TRBV28 to TRBJ2-7; TRBD2 agrees at 9 bases. V gave up 1 base and J gave up 0 bases; unmatched junction bases: 7. The V gene's germline CDR1 is MDHEN and CDR2 SYDVKM. This CDR3 region has 17 residues.

V and J are TRBV5-1 and TRBJ2-2, with 7 bases that match TRBD2. This CDR3 has 15 residues. J lost 1 base, V lost 2 bases, and 2 bases had no gene match. Germline V gene lookup returns CDR1 SGHRS and CDR2 YFSETQ. The CDR3 nucleotides are TGCGCCAGCAGCTTAGGGACTATGAACACCGGGGAGCTGTTTTTT. Translating it yields CASSLGTMNTGELFF.

The sample holds many counts of this clonotype. This chain uses TRBV15 with TRBJ2-7; 7 positions agree with TRBD1. Germline V lookup: CDR1 LNHNV, CDR2 YYDKDF (reference sequence). The CDR3 is made up of 15 amino acids. The V gene end was trimmed by 2 bases and the J gene end by 3 bases; junction bases not matched to a gene: 7. The CDR3 coding sequence is TGTGCCACCAGCAGATCGACAGGGAGCCTCTACGAGCAGTACTTC. Amino acids: CATSRSTGSLYEQYF. The full variable domain, rest sourced from reference TRBV15 and TRBJ2-7, is DAMVIQNPRYQVTQFGKPVTLSCSQTLNHNVMYWYQQKSSQAPKLLFHYYDKDFNNEADTPDNFQSRRPNTSFCFLDIRSPGLGDTAMYLCATSRSTGSLYEQYFGPGTRLTVT.

This clonotype was picked up a small number of times. V gene TRBV6-2 or TRBV6-3 combines with J gene TRBJ2-7, with 8 bases lining up with TRBD2. The trim removed 6 bases at V and 6 bases at J, leaving 16 bases unmatched. CDR3 length equals 16 residues. Per the germline V gene, CDR1 is MNHEY and CDR2 is SVGEGT. The CDR3 DNA follows: TGTGCCAGCAGCTCTGAATCCGGGCTAGCGGGTCGCGAGCAGTACTTC. It codes for CASSSESGLAGREQYF.

The V call is TRBV7-9, the J call TRBJ2-4, with a weak D call TRBD1 (5 bases). V was pared by 2 bases and J by 0 bases, with 11 bases between. Germline loops: CDR1 SEHNR, CDR2 FQNEAQ (reference sequence). This CDR3 spans 16 amino acids. The chain's CDR3 is CASSLQGMLAKNIQYF. CDR3 DNA sequence: TGTGCCAGCAGCTTACAGGGAATGCTAGCCAAAAACATTCAGTACTTC.

Concerning this clonotype: A much larger clone differs from this one at a single base, so this may be a read error. This sequence joins TRBV28 and TRBJ1-5, with 7 bases aligning to TRBD1. The CDR3 length is 13 residues. Germline CDR1 MDHEN, CDR2 SYDVKM. In DNA, the CDR3 is TGTGTCAGCATCGACAGGGTAAAGCAGCCCCAGCATTTT. Protein sequence: CVSIDRVKQPQHF.

This chain joins TRBV11-2 and TRBJ2-1; perhaps TRBD1 as D (6 bases). V gave up 5 bases and J gave up 6 bases, with 11 bases separating them. In germline, CDR1 is SGHAT, CDR2 FQNNGV. The CDR3 has 13 amino acids. CDR3 nucleotide sequence: TGTGCCAGCAGCCAGGGGCCCACCAATGAGCAGTTCTTC. Translating gives CASSQGPTNEQFF.

The chain carries TRBV29-1 and TRBJ1-3, with D hard to call. Germline V CDR1 and CDR2: SQVTM, ANQGSEA. The V and J ends lost 4 bases and 0 bases respectively, with 10 bases between them. The CDR3 sequence is 14 residues long. The chain's CDR3 is CSVAGLSSGNTIYF. CDR3 in DNA: TGCAGCGTTGCCGGACTCAGCTCTGGAAACACCATATATTTT.

With respect to this clonotype: At one end the junction does not follow the germline gene, possibly because of a read error. The V gene is TRBV27, the J gene TRBJ2-5; D possibly corresponds to TRBD2 (5 bases). CDR1 is MNHEY, CDR2 SMNVEV, per germline (reference sequence). The length of the CDR3 is 13 residues. Here the CDR3 reads CASRKEFGETQYF. The CDR3 bases are TGTGCCAGCAGGAAGGAGTTCGGGGAGACCCAGTACTTT.

The V call is TRBV19, the J call TRBJ2-3; 8 bases line up with TRBD2. The CDR3 runs 14 residues. V lost 9 bases and J lost 2; bases outside the gene matches: 7. The germline V gene encodes CDR1 LNHDA and CDR2 SQIVND (reference sequence). CDR3 nucleotide sequence: TGTGCCAGCAAACTAGCGGCCGACACAGATACGCAGTATTTT. Translation: CASKLAADTDTQYF.

This clonotype was counted ten times or more. The J gene is TRBJ1-1, the V gene TRBV2, with a weak D call TRBD1 (6 bases). CDR3 size: 15 residues. The germline V gene has CDR1 SNHLY and CDR2 FYNNEI. V was trimmed by 5 bases and J by 5 bases, leaving 18 bases between them. The CDR3 sequence: CASSISIQGLTEAFF. CDR3 DNA: TGTGCCAGCAGTATATCGATACAGGGTTTAACTGAAGCTTTCTTT.

Notes on this clonotype: A read error is possible here, since a much larger clone lies one base away. The chain couples TRBV2 to TRBJ2-2; the D is unclear. Trimming took 9 bases from V and 3 from J, leaving 14 bases between them. The V gene's germline CDR1 is SNHLY and CDR2 FYNNEI. CDR3 length: 14 residues. This chain's CDR3 is CARATVLHTGELFF. CDR3 sequence (DNA): TGTGCCAGAGCGACGGTACTTCACACCGGGGAGCTGTTTTTT. Using reference TRBV2 and TRBJ2-2 for the parts outside the CDR3, the full variable domain is EPEVTQTPSHQVTQMGQEVILRCVPISNHLYFYWYRQILGQKVEFLVSFYNNEISEKSEIFDDQFSVERPDGSNFTLKIRSTKLEDSAMYFCARATVLHTGELFFGEGSRLTVL.

The chain combines TRBV7-9 with TRBJ2-5, with TRBD2 as a possible D gene (6 bases). CDR3 length equals 16 residues. CDR1 is SEHNR and CDR2 is FQNEAQ in the germline V gene (reference sequence). The V and J ends lost 0 bases and 5 bases respectively, with 16 bases between them. Written as DNA, the CDR3 is TGTGCCAGCAGCTTAGCGCTCCGGGAGAGTGGGGAGACCCAGTACTTC. This encodes CASSLALRESGETQYF. Looking up the rest from reference TRBV7-9 and TRBJ2-5 gives the full variable domain: DTGVSQNPRHKITKRGQNVTFRCDPISEHNRLYWYRQTLGQGPEFLTYFQNEAQLEKSRLLSDRFSAERPKGSFSTLEIQRTEQGDSAMYLCASSLALRESGETQYFGPGTRLLVL.

This clonotype appeared many times. The gene calls are TRBV24-1 and TRBJ1-1; D is unresolved. V lost 4 bases and J 6 bases, leaving 8 bases between the germline ends. Germline lookup yields CDR1 KGHDR and CDR2 SFDVKD. The CDR3 runs 12 residues. The CDR3 DNA reads TGTGCCACCAGTGACCAACCACCTGAAGCTTTCTTT. This encodes CATSDQPPEAFF.

This chain connects TRBV19 to TRBJ1-1, with TRBD1 matching over 7 bases. From germline, CDR1 is LNHDA and CDR2 SQIVND (reference sequence). CDR3 length equals 15 residues. V lost 5 bases to trimming and J lost 5 bases; unmatched junction nucleotides: 11. CDR3 coding DNA: TGTGCCAGTAGTTGGGACGAGGGGGCGCCGACTGAAGCTTTCTTT. Translated, it gives CASSWDEGAPTEAFF.

The chain is built from TRBV12-3 or TRBV12-4 and TRBJ1-5, with D perhaps TRBD1 (5 bases). The CDR3 has 15 amino acids. V lost 3 bases and J lost 2, with 11 bases in between. The CDR3 loop is CASSLRGNGNQPQHF. DNA for the CDR3: TGTGCCAGCAGTTTGAGGGGAAATGGCAATCAGCCCCAGCATTTT.

This clonotype was counted a few times. The J gene is TRBJ1-1, the V gene TRBV6-2 or TRBV6-3; no clear D. The CDR3 consists of 12 residues. Germline CDR1 is MNHEY and CDR2 is SVGEGT. The V and J ends lost 2 bases and 8 bases respectively, with 9 bases between them. CDR3 amino acids: CASSYPAGEAFF. The DNA for the CDR3 is TGTGCCAGCAGTTACCCCGCAGGCGAAGCTTTCTTT.

This clonotype was seen only once. The junction departs from germline at one end; a sequencing error may be responsible. The gene calls are TRBV9 and TRBJ1-1; no reliable D call. CDR1 and CDR2 (germline): SGDLS, YYNGEE. This CDR3 has 15 residues. The CDR3 nucleotides are TGTGCCGGCAGCCAAGATGAAGCCTTGAACACTGAAGCTTTCTTT. Its protein product is CAGSQDEALNTEAFF.

The V gene is TRBV5-1, the J gene TRBJ2-2, with D possibly matching TRBD2 (5 bases). The CDR3 extends over 16 amino acids. The germline gives CDR1 SGHRS, CDR2 YFSETQ. V gave up 4 bases and J gave up 0 bases, with 13 bases separating them. This CDR3 reads CASSPRGGPNTGELFF. The CDR3 DNA is TGCGCCAGCAGCCCGCGTGGCGGGCCGAACACCGGGGAGCTGTTTTTT. Based on the CDR3 plus reference TRBV5-1 and TRBJ2-2, the full variable domain is KAGVTQTPRYLIKTRGQQVTLSCSPISGHRSVSWYQQTPGQGLQFLFEYFSETQRNKGNFPGRFSGRQFSNSRSEMNVSTLELGDSALYLCASSPRGGPNTGELFFGEGSRLTVL.

This clonotype turned up a few times. The V gene is TRBV5-6, the J gene TRBJ2-7; D is uncertain. CDR3 length equals 13 residues. V lost 6 bases and J 0 bases, leaving 10 bases between the germline ends. Germline values: CDR1 SGHDT, CDR2 YYEEEE. The CDR3 spells CASNNRNSYEQYF. Written as DNA, the CDR3 is TGTGCCAGCAACAACAGAAACTCCTACGAGCAGTACTTC.

This clonotype was counted many times. V is TRBV10-3 and J is TRBJ1-2, with TRBD1 matching over 9 bases. V dropped 4 bases and J dropped 4; count of bases not matched to a gene: 4. This CDR3 has 14 residues. The V gene's germline CDR1 is ENHRY and CDR2 SYGVKD. The CDR3 reads CAISGGQGPYGYTF. The CDR3 coding sequence is TGTGCCATCAGTGGGGGACAGGGCCCCTATGGCTACACCTTC.

In this sample, this clonotype turned up a few times. The CDR3 nucleotides read TGTGCCAGCTCGGATTTTTCACCCCTCCACTTT. It codes for CASSDFSPLHF. The chain has TRBV7-2 and TRBJ1-6, with no clear D. The CDR3 extends over 11 amino acids. In germline, CDR1 is SGHTA, CDR2 FQGNSA. Trimming cost V 8 bases and J 9 bases, with 8 bases left between them.

The chain links TRBV27 to TRBJ2-2; D ambiguous. Trimming removed 6 bases at V and 1 base at J, with 9 bases between. In germline, CDR1 is MNHEY, CDR2 SMNVEV (reference sequence). This CDR3 region has 14 residues. The CDR3 protein is CASRWTENTGELFF. Written as DNA, the CDR3 is TGTGCCAGCAGATGGACGGAGAACACCGGGGAGCTGTTTTTT.